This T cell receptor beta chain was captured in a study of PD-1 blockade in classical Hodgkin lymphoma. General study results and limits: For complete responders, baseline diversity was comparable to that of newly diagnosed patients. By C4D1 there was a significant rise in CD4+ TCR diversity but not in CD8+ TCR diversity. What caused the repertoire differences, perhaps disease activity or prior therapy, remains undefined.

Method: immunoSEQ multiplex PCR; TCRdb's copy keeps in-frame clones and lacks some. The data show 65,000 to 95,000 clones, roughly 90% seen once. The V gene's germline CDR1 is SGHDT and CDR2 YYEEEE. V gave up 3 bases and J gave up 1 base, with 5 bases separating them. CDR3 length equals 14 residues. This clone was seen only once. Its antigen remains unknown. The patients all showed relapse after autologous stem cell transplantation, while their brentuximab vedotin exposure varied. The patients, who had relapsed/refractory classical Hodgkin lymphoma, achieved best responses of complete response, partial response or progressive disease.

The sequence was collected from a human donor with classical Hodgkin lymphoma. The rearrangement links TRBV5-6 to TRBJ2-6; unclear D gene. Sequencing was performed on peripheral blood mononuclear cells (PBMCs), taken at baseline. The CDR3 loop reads CASSWVSGANVLTF. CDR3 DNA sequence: TGTGCCAGCAGCTGGGTGTCTGGGGCCAACGTCCTGACTTTC.